This is a list of T cell receptor beta chains from one sample in a study of CD8+ T cells in alopecia areata. Generated by immunoSEQ multiplex PCR, the TCRdb table keeps only in-frame clones and is missing some. The sample carries around 200,000 clones, under 70% recorded once. Sequenced here: CD4+ T cells sorted from blood, sampled at week 4, from a patient treated with tofacitinib. The receptors originated from a human donor with alopecia areata. Both conserved end residues are part of each CDR3. Fields, in order: clone size, J gene, V gene, D gene, CDR3 protein, CDR3 DNA. The D gene is left open where the match is weak. Clone size appears in some rows only: once, few, many, or a class for an expanded clone.

abundance: few; j_gene: TRBJ2-3; v_gene: TRBV5-1; d_gene: NA; CDR3aa: CASSLEGSGDTQYF; CDR3nt: TGCGCCAGCAGCTTAGAGGGGAGCGGAGATACGCAGTATTTT
abundance: few; j_gene: TRBJ2-1; v_gene: TRBV4-1; d_gene: NA; CDR3aa: CASSPQGRSNEQFF; CDR3nt: TGCGCCAGCAGCCCGCAAGGACGGAGCAATGAGCAGTTCTTC
abundance: NA; j_gene: TRBJ1-6; v_gene: TRBV30; d_gene: NA; CDR3aa: CAWSGNSPLHF; CDR3nt: TGTGCCTGGAGTGGAAATTCACCCCTCCACTTT
abundance: NA; j_gene: TRBJ2-5; v_gene: TRBV7-9; d_gene: TRBD1; CDR3aa: CASSLMALRQGAETQYF; CDR3nt: TGTGCCAGCAGCTTAATGGCTTTGAGACAGGGCGCGGAGACCCAGTACTTC
abundance: NA; j_gene: TRBJ2-1; v_gene: TRBV18; d_gene: NA; CDR3aa: CASSPSGQNNEQFF; CDR3nt: TGTGCCAGCTCACCAAGCGGACAGAACAATGAGCAGTTCTTC
abundance: few; j_gene: TRBJ2-7; v_gene: TRBV7-2; d_gene: TRBD1; CDR3aa: CASSPTGQGRSYEQYF; CDR3nt: TGTGCCAGCAGCCCAACGGGACAGGGGAGGTCCTACGAGCAGTACTTC
abundance: NA; j_gene: TRBJ1-1; v_gene: TRBV9; d_gene: NA; CDR3aa: CASSEGPPRLLMNTEAFF; CDR3nt: TGTGCCAGCAGCGAAGGCCCCCCCCGACTGCTCATGAACACTGAAGCTTTCTTT
abundance: few; j_gene: TRBJ1-1; v_gene: TRBV23-1; d_gene: NA; CDR3aa: CASSQSGGYTEAFF; CDR3nt: TGCGCCAGCAGTCAATCAGGCGGGTACACTGAAGCTTTCTTT
abundance: NA; j_gene: TRBJ1-2; v_gene: TRBV15; d_gene: NA; CDR3aa: CATSRDAPNLNYGYTF; CDR3nt: TGTGCCACCAGCAGAGATGCACCGAACCTCAACTATGGCTACACCTTC
abundance: NA; j_gene: TRBJ1-2; v_gene: TRBV27; d_gene: NA; CDR3aa: CASRGDGNYGYTF; CDR3nt: TGTGCCAGCAGGGGGGACGGGAACTATGGCTACACCTTC